Shown below are 20 T cell receptor beta chains from a single sample sequenced in a study of human T cells and chemical hapten exposure. TCRdb analysed the RACE reads with MiXCR anew, one entry per CDR3 protein. The sample holds 65,000 to 85,000 distinct CDR3 sequences, approximately 10% seen once. Time point specified: patch test 1, 2 weeks after DPC sensitization. The sample's treatment: therapeutic diphenylcyclopropenone sensitization with weekly scalp DPC. Here the sequenced sample was whole blood, taken in connection with sensitization to the hapten diphenylcyclopropenone (DPC). The receptors derive from a woman aged 60-75 years with alopecia areata. Some clones in this sample may be carry-over from other donors' samples.

This clonotype was detected a few times. The rearrangement joins TRBV6-2 or TRBV6-3 to TRBJ2-7, with 7 bases aligning to TRBD1. J lost 6 bases, V lost 6 bases, and 11 bases had no gene match. Germline V CDR1 and CDR2: MNHEY, SVGEGT. The CDR3 runs to 14 residues. The CDR3 loop is CASRSGTVIREQYF. CDR3 bases: TGTGCCAGCAGAAGTGGGACAGTCATCCGCGAGCAGTACTTC.

The chain has TRBV10-3 and TRBJ2-2; TRBD2 aligns across 9 bases. CDR3 size: 17 residues. Germline V gene sequence: CDR1 ENHRY, CDR2 SYGVKD. After removal of 3 bases from V and 0 bases from J, the junction contained 5 bases not matched to a gene. The CDR3, as DNA: TGTGCCATCAGTGACGTTCTAGCGGGGCCGAACACCGGGGAGCTGTTTTTT. Its translation: CAISDVLAGPNTGELFF.

In this sample, this clonotype turned up a few times. The rearrangement uses TRBV6-1 and TRBJ1-2, with 9 positions matching TRBD1. CDR1 is MNHNS and CDR2 is SASEGT in the germline V gene. This CDR3 comprises 15 residues. The V and J ends lost 10 bases and 8 bases, in that order; junction bases with no gene match: 17. The CDR3 reads CATSPYRTGAEGYTF. CDR3 DNA sequence: TGTGCCACCTCACCATACCGGACAGGGGCCGAAGGCTACACCTTC.

The chain joins TRBV18 to TRBJ2-7; no reliable D call. Germline CDR1 and CDR2: KGHSH and LQKENI. The CDR3 extends over 14 amino acids. V lost 0 bases and J lost 2, with 8 bases in between. The CDR3 is CASSPPGVPYEQYF. The CDR3, as DNA: TGTGCCAGCTCACCACCCGGAGTGCCCTACGAGCAGTACTTC.

This clonotype was observed at least ten times. The chain has TRBV20-1 and TRBJ2-1; 8 bases line up with TRBD2. This CDR3 spans 17 amino acids. Looked up from germline, CDR1 is DFQATT and CDR2 is SNEGSKA (reference sequence). V was pared by 0 bases and J by 1 base, with 8 bases of the junction left unmatched. CDR3 nucleotide sequence: TGCAGTGCTAGAGACCCTCTGGAGCGGGAGTCCTACAATGAGCAGTTCTTC. This sequence encodes CSARDPLERESYNEQFF.

There are many counts of this clonotype. The chain employs TRBV5-1 and TRBJ2-3; 9 bases align to TRBD2. Germline lookup yields CDR1 SGHRS and CDR2 YFSETQ. V lost 0 bases to trimming and J lost 3 bases; unmatched junction nucleotides: 5. The CDR3 runs to 16 residues. This CDR3 is CASSLVLAGRTDTQYF. CDR3 coding DNA: TGCGCCAGCAGCTTGGTTCTAGCGGGGCGTACAGATACGCAGTATTTT.

V gene TRBV7-6 combines with J gene TRBJ2-5; D might be TRBD1 (5 bases). Germline V gene data show CDR1 as SGHVS and CDR2 as FNYEAQ. This CDR3 is built from 13 residues. Trimming removed 1 base at V and 7 bases at J, with 10 bases between. CDR3 nucleotides: TGTGCCAGCAGCTTAGAGGGGATGAGGACCCAGTACTTC. Encoded protein: CASSLEGMRTQYF.

This clonotype turned up a few times. This sequence joins TRBV4-1 and TRBJ2-1, with D perhaps given as TRBD1 or TRBD2 (6 bases each). The V end lost 1 base, the J end lost 5 bases, and 12 bases lay between the germline ends. Germline V lookup: CDR1 MGHRA, CDR2 YSYEKL. The CDR3 consists of 15 residues. Here the CDR3 reads CASSQGGGTNNEQFF. In DNA, the CDR3 is TGCGCCAGCAGCCAAGGCGGCGGGACAAACAATGAGCAGTTCTTC.

This clonotype has at least ten counts. The V call is TRBV12-3 or TRBV12-4, the J call TRBJ1-5; possibly TRBD1 for D (6 bases). V was pared by 0 bases and J by 0 bases, with 9 bases between. The CDR3 totals 16 residues. For the CDR3, the DNA is TGTGCCAGCAGTTTAGCGCCACAGGGTAGCAATCAGCCCCAGCATTTT. Amino acids: CASSLAPQGSNQPQHF.

This clonotype appeared once. Since a much larger clone is just one base distant, this may be a read error. J is TRBJ1-1 and V is TRBV3-1; no reliable D call. CDR1 is LGHDT, CDR2 YNNKEL, per germline (reference sequence). The CDR3 is 14 residues long. V shed 7 bases and J shed 0 bases, with 12 bases lying between them. CDR3 loop: CASTGTDMNTEAFF. The CDR3 bases are TGTGCCAGCACGGGAACGGATATGAACACTGAAGCTTTCTTT.

This clonotype was recorded at least ten times. CDR3: CSAGGPQQGSWGLCGNTIYF. Here the CDR3 DNA reads TGCAGTGCTGGGGGCCCACAACAGGGAAGCTGGGGCCTCTGTGGAAACACCATATATTTT. The rearrangement joins TRBV20-1 to TRBJ1-3; maybe TRBD1 (6 bases). The CDR3 covers 20 residues. V lost 5 bases and J 3 bases, leaving 32 bases between the germline ends. Looked up from germline, CDR1 is DFQATT and CDR2 is SNEGSKA (reference sequence).

This clonotype was observed a few times. The V gene is TRBV28, the J gene TRBJ2-1, with TRBD1 matching 11 bases. The J segment lost 2 bases and the V segment lost 11 bases, leaving 2 bases of the junction unmatched. This CDR3 spans 13 amino acids. CDR1 and CDR2 from the germline V gene are MDHEN and SYDVKM. In DNA, the CDR3 is TGTGCCGGACAGGGGGCGACCTACAATGAGCAGTTCTTC. Its protein is CAGQGATYNEQFF.

The J gene is TRBJ1-2, the V gene TRBV2, with 7 nucleotides matching TRBD1. Per the germline V gene, CDR1 is SNHLY and CDR2 is FYNNEI. V dropped 4 bases and J dropped 10; count of bases not matched to a gene: 6. The CDR3 length is 12 residues. The CDR3 here is CASSGGQRSYTF. The CDR3 bases are TGTGCCAGCAGTGGGGGACAGCGGTCCTACACCTTC.

The chain combines TRBV18 with TRBJ2-3, with 10 bases identical to TRBD1. J lost 1 base, V lost 3 bases, and 4 bases had no gene match. The CDR3 is 16 residues long. The germline V gene has CDR1 KGHSH and CDR2 LQKENI. The CDR3, as DNA: TGTGCCAGCTCACCTTCTGGGACAGGGGGCACAGATACGCAGTATTTT. Translated, it gives CASSPSGTGGTDTQYF.

There are many counts of this clonotype. V usage is TRBV3-1 and J usage is TRBJ1-5; TRBD1 agrees at 7 bases. The CDR3 length is 15 residues. Per germline, CDR1 LGHDT and CDR2 YNNKEL (reference sequence). V shed 3 bases and J 5 bases; nucleotides not matched to a gene: 7. DNA for the CDR3: TGTGCCAGCAGCCAGCAAACAGGGGTTGATCAGCCCCAGCATTTT. Its translation: CASSQQTGVDQPQHF.

This clonotype appeared a few times. The CDR3 nucleotides read TGCAGTGCTAGCCCCCGTTGGGGAGGTGGCAATGAGCAGTTCTTC. It codes for CSASPRWGGGNEQFF. V gene TRBV20-1 combines with J gene TRBJ2-1; maybe TRBD2 (6 bases). V shed 3 bases and J shed 6 bases, with 18 bases lying between them. The CDR3 sequence is 15 residues long. Germline-derived CDR1 and CDR2 are DFQATT and SNEGSKA (reference sequence).

The chain carries TRBV3-1 and TRBJ1-6; D gene uncertain. The germline CDR1 and CDR2 sequences are LGHDT and YNNKEL (reference sequence). This CDR3 spans 17 amino acids. Trimming shortened V by 1 base and J by 0 bases, and 10 bases separated the two germline ends. In DNA, the CDR3 is TGTGCCAGCAGCCAAGTACGGGTACTCTCCTATAATTCACCCCTCCACTTT. As protein: CASSQVRVLSYNSPLHF.

Remarks on this clonotype: This could be a read error, since a much larger clone is one nucleotide away. The chain has TRBV3-1 and TRBJ2-7; D unclear. This CDR3 has 12 residues. Germline V gene data show CDR1 as LGHDT and CDR2 as YNNKEL (reference sequence). The germline V and J ends were trimmed by 9 bases and 4 bases, with 13 bases remaining between them. The CDR3 reads CASFSRSYEQYF. The CDR3 DNA is TGTGCCAGTTTTAGTAGGTCATACGAGCAGTACTTC.

The V call is TRBV2, the J call TRBJ2-3; D is unclear. CDR1 is SNHLY and CDR2 is FYNNEI in the germline V gene. CDR3 length: 13 amino acids. Trimming took 6 bases from V and 3 from J, leaving 10 bases between them. The CDR3 coding sequence is TGTGCCAGCAGGGGGATGGGGACAGATACGCAGTATTTT. Protein product: CASRGMGTDTQYF.

Note on this clonotype: A much larger clone lies one base from this, so it may be a read error. This CDR3 is missing its conserved last phenylalanine or tryptophan, likely due to a read error. The chain combines TRBV2 with TRBJ1-3; no clear D. The V end was cut by 2 bases, the J end by 0 bases, with 11 bases between. The germline CDR1 and CDR2 sequences are SNHLY and FYNNEI. The CDR3 spans 16 residues. CDR3 residues: CASSESPSPSGNTIYI. In DNA, the CDR3 is TGTGCCAGCAGTGAATCCCCCAGTCCCTCTGGAAACACCATATATATT.